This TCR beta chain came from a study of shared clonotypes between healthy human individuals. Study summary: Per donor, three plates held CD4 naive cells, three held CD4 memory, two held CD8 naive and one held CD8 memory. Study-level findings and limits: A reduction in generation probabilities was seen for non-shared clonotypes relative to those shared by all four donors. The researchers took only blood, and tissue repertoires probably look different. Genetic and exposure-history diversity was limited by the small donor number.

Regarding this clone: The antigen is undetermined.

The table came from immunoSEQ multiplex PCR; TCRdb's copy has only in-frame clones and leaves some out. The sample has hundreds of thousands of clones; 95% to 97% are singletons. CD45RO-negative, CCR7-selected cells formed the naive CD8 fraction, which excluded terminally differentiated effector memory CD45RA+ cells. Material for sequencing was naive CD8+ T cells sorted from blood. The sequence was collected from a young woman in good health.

The CDR3 sequence: CASSNPGLEGYEQYF. CDR3 nucleotide sequence: TGTGCCAGCAGCAATCCGGGACTAGAGGGGTACGAGCAGTACTTC. The chain is built from TRBV7-9 and TRBJ2-7; 8 positions agree with TRBD2. CDR1 and CDR2 from the germline V gene are SEHNR and FQNEAQ (reference sequence). The CDR3 runs 15 residues. The V gene end was trimmed by 5 bases and the J gene end by 4 bases; junction bases not matched to a gene: 10.